These T cell receptor beta chains were read from a single sample in a study of PD-L1 blockade in urothelial cancer. Some clones are missing from TCRdb's copy, which holds only in-frame ones; the method was immunoSEQ multiplex PCR. The sample lists around 110,000 clones, roughly 90% occurring once. Sequences were derived from PBMCs, sampled around atezolizumab (anti-PD-L1) treatment. These TCRs come from a man in his 60s with urothelial cancer. The CDR3 runs from the conserved cysteine through the conserved F or W. The D gene is left open where the match is weak. Only part of the rows carry a size: once, few, many, or a class if the clone is expanded.

TRBJ2-1,TRBV6-4,15,.,.,TGTGCCAGCAGTGACGGGGCAAGACTTACCAATGAGCAGTTCTTC,CASSDGARLTNEQFF
TRBJ2-7,TRBV28,15,.,TRBD1,TGTGCCAGCAGTAGCCTATCTACGGACAGGACTCGGCAGTACTTC,CASSSLSTDRTRQYF
TRBJ2-2,TRBV29-1,14,.,.,TGCAGCGTTGGAGTCGCGGCTAACACCGGGGAGCTGTTTTTT,CSVGVAANTGELFF
TRBJ2-1,TRBV19,13,once,.,TGTGCCAGTAGGTCCAGGGGTGACAATGAGCAGTTCTTC,CASRSRGDNEQFF
TRBJ1-2,TRBV5-8,14,.,TRBD1,TGTGCCAGCAGCGATGGACAGGGGGACTATGGCTACACCTTC,CASSDGQGDYGYTF
TRBJ2-7,TRBV19,14,.,TRBD1,TGTGCCAGCCGAACCGGGACAGGGGCCTACGAGCAGTACTTC,CASRTGTGAYEQYF
TRBJ2-5,TRBV5-6,17,few,.,TGTGCCAGCAGCTTAGGACTACCGAAGGGGCCTCGAGAGACCCAGTACTTC,CASSLGLPKGPRETQYF
TRBJ2-1,TRBV19,15,.,TRBD1,TGTGCCAGTAGTATGGTAGGGACAGGGTACAATGAGCAGTTCTTC,CASSMVGTGYNEQFF
TRBJ1-6,TRBV7-9,15,once,TRBD1,TGTGCCAGCAGCTGGATTACAGGGGCCGATTCACCCCTCCACTTT,CASSWITGADSPLHF
TRBJ2-4,TRBV13,15,.,TRBD1,TGTGCCAGCAGCTTAGGCGGGACAGGACAAAACATTCAGTACTTC,CASSLGGTGQNIQYF
TRBJ2-7,TRBV28,14,.,TRBD1,TGTGCCAGCGGCAAGACAGGGGCTCCCAACGAGCAGTACTTC,CASGKTGAPNEQYF
TRBJ2-2,TRBV5-1,18,.,TRBD2,TGCGCCAGCAGCTTTCTAGCGGGGGGCGCAACGAACACCGGGGAGCTGTTTTTT,CASSFLAGGATNTGELFF
TRBJ2-4,TRBV7-9,16,.,.,TGTGCCAGCAGCTTAGGCCAGGGACTGGACAAAAACATTCAGTACTTC,CASSLGQGLDKNIQYF
TRBJ2-1,TRBV4-3,17,.,TRBD2,TGCGCCAGCAGCCAAGATTCCGGGGTTCGGGGGGGCAATGAGCAGTTCTTC,CASSQDSGVRGGNEQFF
TRBJ2-1,TRBV10-3,13,.,TRBD1,TGTGCCATCAAAGAAGCAGGGGGCAATGAGCAGTTCTTC,CAIKEAGGNEQFF
TRBJ2-5,TRBV19,14,.,TRBD2,TGTGCCAGTAGTCCATCGGGACTACAAGAGACCCAGTACTTC,CASSPSGLQETQYF
TRBJ2-3,TRBV19,15,.,.,TGTGCCAGTAGTCTCACCGGGACACGCACAGATACGCAGTATTTT,CASSLTGTRTDTQYF
TRBJ2-1,TRBV9,17,once,TRBD2,TGTGCCAGCAGCGTAGGGTCTAGCGGGGGGCTCTACAATGAGCAGTTCTTC,CASSVGSSGGLYNEQFF
TRBJ2-6,TRBV28,16,.,.,TGTGCCAGCAGTTTGTATCGTAGCGCTGGGGCCAACGTCCTGACTTTC,CASSLYRSAGANVLTF
TRBJ2-5,TRBV4-1,14,.,TRBD1,TGCGCCAGCAGCCCCTCCGGGACAGGGGAGACCCAGTACTTC,CASSPSGTGETQYF
TRBJ2-7,TRBV18,15,once,TRBD2,TGTGCCAGCTCTCAGACTAGCGGGAGCTCCTACGAGCAGTACTTC,CASSQTSGSSYEQYF
TRBJ1-1,TRBV5-5,16,.,.,TGTGCCAGCAGCTTGCCTAAACTCGGAGGGAACACTGAAGCTTTCTTT,CASSLPKLGGNTEAFF
TRBJ2-1,TRBV27,19,once,TRBD2,TGTGCCAGCAGCCTTACCGGGACTAGCGGGAGTAAGAGGTACAATGAGCAGTTCTTC,CASSLTGTSGSKRYNEQFF
TRBJ2-1,TRBV10-3,14,once,TRBD2,TGTGCCATCAGTCTCGGACTAGCGGGGGATGAGCAGTTCTTC,CAISLGLAGDEQFF
TRBJ2-7,TRBV28,14,.,TRBD2,TGTGCCAGCAGGAGTAGCGGGAGCCCCTACGAGCAGTACTTC,CASRSSGSPYEQYF
TRBJ1-5,TRBV30,12,.,.,TGTGCCTGGAGTGGGGGGGGTCAGCCCCAGCATTTT,CAWSGGGQPQHF
TRBJ2-1,TRBV29-1,17,.,TRBD2,TGCAGCGTTGGAGGCTCTTCGACTAGCGGGAGTTTTAATGAGCAGTTCTTC,CSVGGSSTSGSFNEQFF
TRBJ2-7,TRBV5-6,14,.,.,TGTGCCAGCGCCGACAGTCCGATAAACTACGAGCAGTACTTC,CASADSPINYEQYF
TRBJ2-2,TRBV19,16,.,TRBD2,TGTGCCAGTAGTATGGCTAGCGGGAGTTCGACCGGGGAGCTGTTTTTT,CASSMASGSSTGELFF
TRBJ2-3,TRBV6-5,15,.,TRBD2,TGTGCCAGCAGTTACTCGAGGCTAGCGGCAGATACGCAGTATTTT,CASSYSRLAADTQYF
TRBJ1-5,TRBV19,14,.,.,TGTGCCAGTACCAACCGGGGGGCCGGTCAGCCCCAGCATTTT,CASTNRGAGQPQHF
TRBJ1-1,TRBV18,13,.,.,TGTGCCAGCTCACTGACAGAGAACACTGAAGCTTTCTTT,CASSLTENTEAFF
TRBJ2-6,TRBV5-4,16,.,.,TGTGCCAGCAGCAGGGCGGGGAGCTCTGGGGCCAACGTCCTGACTTTC,CASSRAGSSGANVLTF
TRBJ1-1,TRBV5-6,14,.,TRBD1,TGTGCCAGCAGCTTAAGACAGGGGGACACTGAAGCTTTCTTT,CASSLRQGDTEAFF
TRBJ2-3,TRBV9,13,.,.,TGTGCCAGCAGCGTTGATTGGCCAGATACGCAGTATTTT,CASSVDWPDTQYF
TRBJ2-1,TRBV9,16,.,.,TGTGCCAGCAGCGCCGACGACTGGGGCCTTTACAATGAGCAGTTCTTC,CASSADDWGLYNEQFF
TRBJ2-7,TRBV5-5,15,.,.,TGTGCCAGCAGCCCCCAGGGGTCCTTAACCTACGAGCAGTACTTC,CASSPQGSLTYEQYF
TRBJ2-1,TRBV29-1,16,.,TRBD1,TGCAGCGTTGGGGCGTCCGGGACAGGGAAAGGCAATGAGCAGTTCTTC,CSVGASGTGKGNEQFF
TRBJ2-1,TRBV9,14,.,.,TGTGCCAGCAGCCCCGCGGGACGAGAAAATGAGCAGTTCTTC,CASSPAGRENEQFF
TRBJ2-2,TRBV10-3,16,.,.,TGTGCCATCAGTGAAGGGGGGGGCTCGAACACCGGGGAGCTGTTTTTT,CAISEGGGSNTGELFF
TRBJ1-1,TRBV19,16,once,.,TGTGCCAGTAGTATAGGTGGGGGGGCTGGGAACACTGAAGCTTTCTTT,CASSIGGGAGNTEAFF
TRBJ2-7,TRBV5-1,16,.,TRBD2,TGCGCCAGCAGCATCGGGACTAGCGGGAGTAGCTACGAGCAGTACTTC,CASSIGTSGSSYEQYF
TRBJ2-1,TRBV7-3,16,.,.,TGTGCCAGCAGCTTCCTCCCGGACAGCTCCTACAATGAGCAGTTCTTC,CASSFLPDSSYNEQFF
TRBJ2-1,TRBV19,16,.,TRBD2,TGTGCCAGTACCCCGGGGGGGACTAGCGGTAACAATGAGCAGTTCTTC,CASTPGGTSGNNEQFF
TRBJ2-5,TRBV7-2,16,.,.,TGTGCCAGCAGCTCACAGGGTCCCCTGTACCAAGAGACCCAGTACTTC,CASSSQGPLYQETQYF
TRBJ2-3,TRBV28,15,.,TRBD2,TGTGCCAGCGATGCTAGCGGGGGACGCACAGATACGCAGTATTTT,CASDASGGRTDTQYF
TRBJ2-1,TRBV27,13,.,TRBD2,TGTGCCAGCAGTTGGTCGGGGGGAAATGAGCAGTTCTTC,CASSWSGGNEQFF
TRBJ2-3,TRBV18,15,.,.,TGTGCCAGCTCACAGTCAACAGGGAGCACAGATACGCAGTATTTT,CASSQSTGSTDTQYF
TRBJ1-5,TRBV10-3,14,.,.,TGTGCCATCAGTGAGGTATCCGGAGATCAGCCCCAGCATTTT,CAISEVSGDQPQHF
TRBJ2-3,TRBV4-3,14,.,TRBD2,TGCGCCAGCAGCAGACGGGGGGACACAGATACGCAGTATTTT,CASSRRGDTDTQYF
TRBJ1-3,TRBV11-2,13,.,.,TGTGCCAGCAGCTTTTCAGGATCCAACACCATATATTTT,CASSFSGSNTIYF
TRBJ1-5,TRBV14,15,.,.,TGTGCCAGCAGCCAAGGCGGGGATGGTAATCAGCCCCAGCATTTT,CASSQGGDGNQPQHF
TRBJ2-5,TRBV4-3,14,.,TRBD1,TGCGCCAGCAGCCAAGCCAGGGGGCAAGAGACCCAGTACTTC,CASSQARGQETQYF
TRBJ1-1,TRBV6-1,12,.,.,TGTGCCAGCTCTAAAGGGACACCTGAAGCTTTCTTT,CASSKGTPEAFF
TRBJ2-1,TRBV6-6,14,.,.,TGTGCCAGCAGTTATCTGCAGACACACAATGAGCAGTTCTTC,CASSYLQTHNEQFF
TRBJ1-1,TRBV5-1,15,once,.,TGCGCCAGCAGCTTGGTGGGGGGGAAGATCACTGAAGCTTTCTTT,CASSLVGGKITEAFF
TRBJ2-7,TRBV19,13,once,TRBD2,TGTGCCAGCGGAGTAGCGGGAGGGCACGAGCAGTACTTC,CASGVAGGHEQYF
TRBJ2-5,TRBV6-5,13,.,.,TGTGCCAGCAGTTACGAAGGGGTAGAGACCCAGTACTTC,CASSYEGVETQYF
TRBJ2-1,TRBV15,16,.,.,TGTGCCACCAGCGATGAGGTGACCAACCCATCCAATGAGCAGTTCTTC,CATSDEVTNPSNEQFF